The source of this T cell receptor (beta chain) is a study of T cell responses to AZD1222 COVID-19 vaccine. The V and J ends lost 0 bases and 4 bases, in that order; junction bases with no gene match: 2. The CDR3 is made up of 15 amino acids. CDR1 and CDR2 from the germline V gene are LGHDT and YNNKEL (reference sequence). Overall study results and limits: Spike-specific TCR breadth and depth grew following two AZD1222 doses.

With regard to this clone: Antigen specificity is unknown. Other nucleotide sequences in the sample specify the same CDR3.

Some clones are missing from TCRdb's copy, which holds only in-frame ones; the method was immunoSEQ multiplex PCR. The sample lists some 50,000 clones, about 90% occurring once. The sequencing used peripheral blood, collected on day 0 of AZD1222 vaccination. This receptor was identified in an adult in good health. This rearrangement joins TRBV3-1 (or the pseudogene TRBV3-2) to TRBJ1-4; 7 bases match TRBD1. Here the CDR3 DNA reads TGTGCCAGCAGCCAAGAAGGGACAGATAATGAAAAACTGTTTTTT. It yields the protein CASSQEGTDNEKLFF.